This passage covers 8 T cell receptor beta chains from one sample sequenced in a study of blood T cell repertoires in COVID-19. Sequencing used immunoSEQ multiplex PCR; TCRdb keeps in-frame clones, though not all of them. The data contain fewer than 250,000 clones, approximately 91% of them singletons. What was sequenced was peripheral blood. These receptors were taken from a man aged 30 to 45 with COVID-19, enrolled during active disease.

The chain links TRBV29-1 to TRBJ1-1, with D possibly matching TRBD1 (6 bases). V was cut by 2 bases and J by 8 bases, with 12 bases left in between. The CDR3 is 12 amino acids. Per germline, CDR1 SQVTM and CDR2 ANQGSEA. CDR3 in DNA: TGCAGCGTTGAACGGACAGAAACCGAAGCTTTCTTT. Protein: CSVERTETEAFF.

The chain carries TRBV5-4 and TRBJ1-4, with 9 bases lining up with TRBD1. Germline loops: CDR1 SGHNT, CDR2 YYREEE (reference sequence). The trim removed 4 bases at V and 0 bases at J, leaving 4 bases unmatched. The CDR3 spans 16 residues. In DNA form, the CDR3 reads TGTGCCAGCAGCAGCAGGACAGGGGCAACTAATGAAAAACTGTTTTTT. This gives the protein CASSSRTGATNEKLFF.

The rearrangement links TRBV14 to TRBJ2-5; the D gene is possibly TRBD2 (5 bases). V shed 2 bases and J shed 2 bases, with 6 bases lying between them. This CDR3 region has 13 residues. The germline CDR1 and CDR2 sequences are SGHDN and FVKESK. The CDR3 loop is CASSQSGQETQYF. CDR3 bases: TGTGCCAGCAGCCAATCGGGGCAAGAGACCCAGTACTTC.

This clone was counted between two and nine times. The chain couples TRBV6-6 to TRBJ1-1; 7 nucleotides agree with TRBD1. V shed 5 bases and J 6 bases; nucleotides not matched to a gene: 3. Germline loops: CDR1 MNHNY, CDR2 SVGAGI (reference sequence). CDR3 length equals 12 residues. CDR3 nucleotide sequence: TGTGCCAGCAGTAGACAGGGTCCTGAAGCTTTCTTT. Residues: CASSRQGPEAFF.

The chain recombines TRBV11-2 with TRBJ2-1; 7 nucleotides agree with TRBD1. With V trimmed by 5 bases and J by 6 bases, 16 bases remained unmatched. Germline CDR1 reads SGHAT; CDR2 reads FQNNGV. CDR3 length: 17 residues. Written as DNA, the CDR3 is TGTGCCAGCAGCCGAGAATGGGACAGACCCCCGGGCAATGAGCAGTTCTTC. Residues: CASSREWDRPPGNEQFF.

This clone was observed once. This chain joins TRBV27 and TRBJ2-7, with a possible D match to TRBD2 (7 bases). Germline V lookup: CDR1 MNHEY, CDR2 SMNVEV (reference sequence). The CDR3 is made up of 14 amino acids. Trimming took off 6 bases at V and 6 bases at J, with 18 bases between the two ends. CDR3 protein: CASSQGGASGEQYF. The CDR3 DNA follows: TGTGCCAGCAGCCAAGGGGGGGCATCAGGCGAGCAGTACTTC.

The CDR3 coding sequence is TGTGCCAGTAGCTCATCAGTCGATTCACCCCTCCACTTT. This codes for CASSSSVDSPLHF. The chain carries TRBV19 and TRBJ1-6, with D uncertain. V was shortened by 6 bases and J by 8 bases, with 11 bases between the two germline ends. The CDR3 spans 13 residues. The germline gives CDR1 LNHDA, CDR2 SQIVND (reference sequence).

The CDR3 here is CASSQIPGGQETQYF. The CDR3 DNA reads TGTGCCAGCAGTCAAATCCCAGGGGGCCAGGAGACCCAGTACTTC. This chain connects TRBV6-6 to TRBJ2-5, with 8 bases matching TRBD1. The germline V gene has CDR1 MNHNY and CDR2 SVGAGI (reference sequence). V shed 5 bases, J shed 5 bases, and the junction held 10 bases outside the gene matches. The CDR3 loop spans 15 amino acids.